This T cell receptor (beta chain) was captured in a study of blood T cells in healthy people across ages. Study context: About one barcoded beta molecule was captured per two T cells (by template switching). Findings and limits, study-wide: When one million T cells were used, diversity estimates were thought to be underestimates.

Germline CDR1 reads DFQATT; CDR2 reads SNEGSKA (reference sequence). The CDR3 spans 15 residues. Trimming at V came to 3 bases and at J to 0 bases, leaving 3 bases not matched to a gene. About this clonotype itself: Its antigen is unknown.

With a J-beta primer mix and a sample-barcoded 5' primer, a second PCR ran about 6 to 11 cycles. Every sample produced at least 3 million CDR3-containing paired-end reads. TCRdb reprocessed the 5' RACE reads with MiXCR, giving one entry per CDR3 protein. Of about 940,000 distinct CDR3 sequences in the sample, around 46% were seen once. Per sample, extraction of total RNA gave at least 5 micrograms in every case. This rearrangement joins TRBV20-1 to TRBJ2-1; TRBD2 matches 9 bases. Sample: blood. This clonotype was sampled from a man in his thirties or forties in good health. The CDR3 spells CSASSSGSSYNEQFF. In DNA form, the CDR3 reads TGCAGTGCTAGTAGTAGCGGGAGCTCCTACAATGAGCAGTTCTTC.